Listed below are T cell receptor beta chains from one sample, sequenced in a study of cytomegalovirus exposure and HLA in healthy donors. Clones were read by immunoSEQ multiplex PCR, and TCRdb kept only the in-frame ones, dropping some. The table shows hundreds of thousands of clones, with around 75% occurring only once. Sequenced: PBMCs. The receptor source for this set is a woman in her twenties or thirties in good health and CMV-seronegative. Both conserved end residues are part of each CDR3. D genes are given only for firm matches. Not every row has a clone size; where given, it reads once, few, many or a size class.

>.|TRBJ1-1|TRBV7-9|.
CASSFGLTSGTEAFF
TGTGCCAGCAGCTTTGGCCTTACATCAGGGACTGAAGCTTTCTTT
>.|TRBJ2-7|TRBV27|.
CASSFSSSYEQYF
TGTGCCAGCAGTTTCTCGAGCTCCTACGAGCAGTACTTC
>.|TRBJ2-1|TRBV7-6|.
CASSLVGAYNEQFF
TGTGCCAGCAGCTTAGTGGGGGCATACAATGAGCAGTTCTTC
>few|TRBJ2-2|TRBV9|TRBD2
CASTRRPELAGVNTGELFF
TGTGCCAGCACCCGACGACCCGAACTAGCGGGAGTGAACACCGGGGAGCTGTTTTTT
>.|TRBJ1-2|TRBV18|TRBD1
CASSFPDGQGDDYGYTF
TGTGCCAGCTCATTTCCTGACGGACAGGGGGATGACTATGGCTACACCTTC
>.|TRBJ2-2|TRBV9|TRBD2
CASSQELAGGPPGELFF
TGTGCCAGCAGCCAGGAGCTAGCGGGAGGTCCTCCCGGGGAGCTGTTTTTT
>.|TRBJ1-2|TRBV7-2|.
CASSLAAYGYTF
TGTGCCAGCAGCTTAGCAGCATATGGCTACACCTTC
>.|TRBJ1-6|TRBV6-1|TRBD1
CASSPQTGEYSPLHF
TGTGCCAGCAGTCCCCAGACAGGGGAGTACTCACCCCTCCACTTT
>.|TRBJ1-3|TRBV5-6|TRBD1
CASSLGDRDFYGNTIYF
TGTGCCAGCAGCTTAGGGGACAGGGATTTTTACGGAAACACCATATATTTT
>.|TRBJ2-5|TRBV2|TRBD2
CASSGTSGGAEAQYF
TGTGCCAGCAGTGGGACTAGCGGGGGGGCCGAGGCCCAGTACTTC
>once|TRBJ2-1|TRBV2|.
CASSDINREQFF
TGTGCCAGCAGTGACATAAACAGGGAGCAGTTCTTC
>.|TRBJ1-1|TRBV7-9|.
CASSAGLGGRGGNTEAFF
TGTGCCAGCAGCGCCGGATTGGGAGGGCGGGGAGGGAACACTGAAGCTTTCTTT
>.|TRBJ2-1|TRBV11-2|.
CASANLGGEAYNEQFF
TGTGCCAGCGCCAACCTGGGGGGAGAGGCGTACAATGAGCAGTTCTTC
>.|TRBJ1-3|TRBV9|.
CASSPQRVGNTIYF
TGTGCCAGCAGCCCCCAGCGGGTTGGAAACACCATATATTTT
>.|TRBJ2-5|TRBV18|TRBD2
CASSVSGRAALQETQYF
TGTGCCAGCTCGGTTAGCGGGAGGGCCGCGTTGCAGGAGACCCAGTACTTC
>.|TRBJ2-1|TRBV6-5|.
CASSYLYSSYNEQFF
TGTGCCAGCAGTTACCTCTATAGCTCCTACAATGAGCAGTTCTTC
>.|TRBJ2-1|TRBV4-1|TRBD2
CASSQTSGGYNEQFF
TGCGCCAGCAGCCAGACTAGCGGGGGATACAATGAGCAGTTCTTC
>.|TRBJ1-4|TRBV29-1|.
CSVEDRGTNEKLFF
TGCAGCGTTGAAGATCGGGGGACTAATGAAAAACTGTTTTTT
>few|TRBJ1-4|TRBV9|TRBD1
CASSAGTGGEKLFF
TGTGCCAGCAGCGCCGGGACAGGAGGTGAAAAACTGTTTTTT
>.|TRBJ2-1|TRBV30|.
CAWTLDRSSYNEQFF
TGTGCCTGGACTCTCGACAGGAGCTCCTACAATGAGCAGTTCTTC
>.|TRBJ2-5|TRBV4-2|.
CASSQGGILSVETQYF
TGTGCCAGCAGCCAAGGGGGCATTTTGAGTGTGGAGACCCAGTACTTC
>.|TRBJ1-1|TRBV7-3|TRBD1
CASSSDRGTEAFF
TGTGCCAGCAGCTCGGACAGGGGGACTGAAGCTTTCTTT
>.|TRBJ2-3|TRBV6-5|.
CATNTPAATDTQYF
TGTGCCACCAACACCCCAGCGGCCACAGATACGCAGTATTTT
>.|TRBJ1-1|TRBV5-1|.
CASSREWGVETEAFF
TGCGCCAGCAGCCGCGAGTGGGGGGTCGAAACTGAAGCTTTCTTT
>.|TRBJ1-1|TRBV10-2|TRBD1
CASRQGDPNTEAFF
TGCGCCAGCAGGCAGGGGGATCCGAACACTGAAGCTTTCTTT
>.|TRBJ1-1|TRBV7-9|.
CASSFPGTEAFF
TGTGCCAGCAGCTTCCCCGGGACAGAAGCTTTCTTT
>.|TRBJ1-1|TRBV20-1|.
CSALYNTEAFF
TGCAGTGCTCTATATAACACTGAAGCTTTCTTT
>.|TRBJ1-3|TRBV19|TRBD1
CASSIEYTSWDSSGNTIYF
TGTGCCAGTAGTATAGAATATACGTCCTGGGACAGCTCTGGAAACACCATATATTTT
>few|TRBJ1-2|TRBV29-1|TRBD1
CSVERGQGGGYTF
TGCAGCGTTGAAAGGGGGCAGGGGGGCGGCTACACCTTC
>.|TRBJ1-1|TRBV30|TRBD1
CAWTTGGRGNTEAFF
TGTGCCTGGACGACAGGGGGCAGGGGGAACACTGAAGCTTTCTTT
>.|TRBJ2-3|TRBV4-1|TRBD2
CASSQVLAGDIDTQYF
TGCGCCAGCAGCCAAGTTCTAGCGGGAGACATAGATACGCAGTATTTT
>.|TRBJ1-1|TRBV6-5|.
CASSYSISGNTEAFF
TGTGCCAGCAGTTACTCGATATCCGGGAACACTGAAGCTTTCTTT
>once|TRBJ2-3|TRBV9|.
CASSVAVFTDTQYF
TGTGCCAGCAGCGTAGCCGTATTCACAGATACGCAGTATTTT
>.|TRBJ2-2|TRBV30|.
CACDTTANTGELFF
TGTGCCTGCGACACGACAGCGAACACCGGGGAGCTGTTTTTT
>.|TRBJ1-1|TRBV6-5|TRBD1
CASSSGQGLAFF
TGTGCCAGCAGTAGCGGACAGGGCCTAGCTTTCTTT
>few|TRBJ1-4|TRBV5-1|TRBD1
CASSPGGTGDEKLFF
TGCGCCAGCAGCCCCGGAGGGACAGGGGACGAAAAACTGTTTTTT